This TCR beta chain was sequenced during a study of human T cells and chemical hapten exposure. The time point denotes: patch test 1, 2 weeks after DPC sensitization. Treatment in this sample: therapeutic diphenylcyclopropenone sensitization with weekly scalp DPC. This clonotype was observed many times. CDR1 is DFQATT and CDR2 is SNEGSKA in the germline V gene (reference sequence). The junction had 7 bases not matched to a gene; V was cut back by 6 bases and J by 4 bases. This CDR3 is built from 13 residues. TCRdb analysed the RACE reads with MiXCR anew, one entry per CDR3 protein. The data show about 380,000 distinct CDR3 sequences, approximately 5% seen once.

This chain uses TRBV20-1 with TRBJ2-7, with 9 bases identical to TRBD1. The sample here was whole blood, taken in connection with sensitization to the hapten diphenylcyclopropenone (DPC). The sequence derives from a woman between 50 and 59 years old with alopecia areata. Some clones in this sample may be carry-over from other donors' samples. CDR3 region: CSAKLDRGYEQYF. The CDR3, as DNA: TGCAGTGCGAAGCTGGACAGGGGATACGAGCAGTACTTC.